Listed below are T cell receptor beta chains from one sample, sequenced in a study of identical twins. TCRdb passed the 5' RACE reads through MiXCR, listing each CDR3 protein once. The table has under 1 million distinct CDR3 sequences, around 12% seen once. These data were likewise used in another study, on yellow fever vaccine responses in identical twins.

Sequencing input: PBMCs. These TCRs come from a young woman in good health. Both conserved end residues are part of each CDR3. D genes are given only for firm matches. For some rows the clone size is stated as once, few or many, or as a class when expanded; others skip it.

cdr3_aa cdr3_nt v_call d_call j_call clone_size
CASHWTGELFF TGTGCCAGCCATTGGACCGGGGAGCTGTTTTTT TRBV12-3/TRBV12-4 - TRBJ2-2 -
CASSSIQGRGETQYF TGTGCCAGCAGCTCTATACAGGGGCGGGGGGAGACCCAGTACTTC TRBV11-2 - TRBJ2-5 few
CASSPGVAGVETQYF TGTGCCAGCAGTCCGGGGGTAGCGGGAGTGGAGACCCAGTACTTC TRBV12-3/TRBV12-4 TRBD2 TRBJ2-5 -
CATRDRFTGELFF TGTGCCACCCGAGACAGATTCACCGGGGAGCTGTTTTTT TRBV9 - TRBJ2-2 few
CASSLLADPTDTQYF TGTGCCAGCAGTTTACTAGCAGACCCCACAGATACGCAGTATTTT TRBV6-5 - TRBJ2-3 many
CASRLAGGTSYNEQFF TGTGCCAGCAGATTAGCGGGGGGGACTTCCTACAATGAGCAGTTCTTC TRBV12-3/TRBV12-4 TRBD2 TRBJ2-1 -
CASSLLQNQPQHF TGTGCCAGCAGCTTACTCCAGAATCAGCCCCAGCATTTT TRBV7-2 - TRBJ1-5 many
CATSRERQPRETQYF TGTGCCACCAGCAGAGAGAGGCAGCCTAGAGAGACCCAGTACTTC TRBV15 - TRBJ2-5 many
CASSWGVSGPNTGELFF TGTGCCAGCAGCTGGGGCGTTAGCGGCCCGAACACCGGGGAGCTGTTTTTT TRBV7-9 - TRBJ2-2 -
CASSLVARGTGELFF TGCGCCAGCAGCTTGGTCGCGCGCGGCACCGGGGAGCTGTTTTTT TRBV5-1 - TRBJ2-2 -
CSARGAYSNQPQHF TGCAGTGCTAGGGGTGCCTATAGCAATCAGCCCCAGCATTTT TRBV20-1 - TRBJ1-5 few
CASSQDRKTSLYNEQFF TGTGCCAGCAGCCAAGATAGGAAGACTAGTCTCTACAATGAGCAGTTCTTC TRBV3-1 - TRBJ2-1 -
CASSNPRGVGSYNEQFF TGTGCCAGCAGCAACCCTCGTGGGGTAGGATCCTACAATGAGCAGTTCTTC TRBV7-8 - TRBJ2-1 -